The T cell receptor beta chain described here comes from a study of cytomegalovirus exposure and HLA in healthy donors. The CDR3 runs 15 residues. Germline-derived CDR1 and CDR2 are SGHTA and FQGNSA. The V segment lost 5 bases and the J segment 3 bases; nucleotides outside the gene matches: 8. PCR used 60 Vbeta primers and 13 Jbeta primers. The data were produced by immunoSEQ multiplex PCR, yet TCRdb's version contains in-frame clones alone and is incomplete. The sample records around 150,000 clones, 80% to 90% being singletons. The chain couples TRBV7-2 to TRBJ2-5, with 8 positions matching TRBD1. Sequencing was performed on PBMCs. The TCR was taken from a man between 18 and 29 years old in good health and CMV-seropositive. The CDR3 DNA follows: TGTGCCAGCAGCCTTAGCACGACAGGGGAAGAGACCCAGTACTTC. Amino acids: CASSLSTTGEETQYF.